These T cell receptor beta chains were read from a single sample in a study of CD8 T cells in ankylosing spondylitis. TCRdb re-called the 5' RACE reads with MiXCR, one entry per CDR3 protein. The table lists tens of thousands of distinct CDR3 sequences, 3% to 3.5% of them singletons. The sequencing input was blood, either unsorted or a sorted T cell fraction (not recorded which). All receptors derive from a male donor with ankylosing spondylitis or in good health (not recorded which). Both conserved end residues are part of each CDR3. A D gene is named only where the DNA matches it firmly. For some rows the clone size is stated as once, few or many, or as a class when expanded; others skip it.

j_call clone_size cdr3_length d_call v_call cdr3_aa cdr3_nt
TRBJ2-2 many 15 TRBD1 TRBV9 CASRFGDRGAGELFF TGTGCCAGCCGCTTCGGGGACAGGGGTGCCGGGGAGCTGTTTTTT
TRBJ2-3 - 14 TRBD2 TRBV9 CASSERTSKDTQYF TGTGCCAGCAGCGAACGGACTAGCAAGGATACGCAGTATTTT
TRBJ2-5 many 13 - TRBV9 CASSVPGEETQYF TGTGCCAGCAGCGTACCGGGTGAAGAGACCCAGTACTTC
TRBJ2-4 many 15 - TRBV9 CASSVGGATPGIQYF TGTGCCAGCAGCGTAGGGGGGGCGACTCCTGGCATTCAGTACTTC
TRBJ1-2 many 15 TRBD1 TRBV9 CASSLRTGGDYGYTF TGTGCCAGCAGCCTTCGGACAGGGGGAGACTATGGCTACACCTTC
TRBJ2-2 many 16 - TRBV9 CASSVGQATNTGELFF TGTGCCAGCAGCGTAGGACAGGCCACGAACACCGGGGAGCTGTTTTTT
TRBJ1-2 many 14 - TRBV29-1 CSNSGTLRGYGYTF TGCAGCAACTCCGGGACGTTAAGAGGCTATGGCTACACCTTC
TRBJ2-3 many 17 TRBD2 TRBV9 CASSVGPGTSVTDTQYF TGTGCCAGCAGCGTTGGCCCCGGGACTAGCGTCACAGATACGCAGTATTTT
TRBJ2-5 many 16 - TRBV9 CASSVAGGQTQETQYF TGTGCCAGCAGCGTAGCAGGGGGGCAGACCCAAGAGACCCAGTACTTC
TRBJ2-1 few 15 - TRBV7-2 CASSVWRSEDNEQFF TGTGCCAGCAGCGTCTGGCGGTCAGAGGACAATGAGCAGTTCTTC
TRBJ2-3 many 17 TRBD1 TRBV9 CASSVGGGRGVTDTQYF TGTGCCAGCAGCGTAGGAGGGGGCCGGGGAGTGACAGATACGCAGTATTTT
TRBJ1-1 - 16 - TRBV9 CASSVVGQQMNTEAFF TGTGCCAGCAGCGTAGTTGGACAACAGATGAACACTGAAGCTTTCTTT
TRBJ2-5 - 17 TRBD2 TRBV9 CASSVLGSGGVQETQYF TGTGCCAGCAGCGTACTAGGGAGCGGGGGGGTCCAAGAGACCCAGTACTTC
TRBJ2-2 many 15 - TRBV9 CASSVESFFTGELFF TGTGCCAGCAGCGTAGAAAGCTTTTTCACCGGGGAGCTGTTTTTT
TRBJ2-3 many 15 - TRBV9 CASSVDPVIADTQYF TGTGCCAGCAGCGTAGACCCCGTGATAGCAGATACGCAGTATTTT
TRBJ2-6 many 21 TRBD1 TRBV9 CASSATSGTGGLMAGANVLTF TGTGCCAGCAGCGCAACCTCCGGGACAGGGGGCTTGATGGCGGGGGCCAACGTCCTGACTTTC
TRBJ1-1 many 15 TRBD1 TRBV9 CASSGRTGGNTEAFF TGTGCCAGCAGCGGACGGACAGGGGGCAACACTGAAGCTTTCTTT
TRBJ2-1 many 13 TRBD2 TRBV9 CASSVNGRDEQFF TGTGCCAGCAGCGTGAACGGGAGGGATGAGCAGTTCTTC
TRBJ2-5 many 14 - TRBV9 CASSVAANQETQYF TGTGCCAGCAGCGTAGCTGCGAACCAAGAGACCCAGTACTTC
TRBJ2-1 many 15 - TRBV9 CASSVQQDSYNEQFF TGTGCCAGCAGCGTACAACAGGACTCCTACAATGAGCAGTTCTTC
TRBJ2-2 many 16 - TRBV9 CASSVGGGGNTGELFF TGTGCCAGCAGCGTAGGAGGCGGCGGGAACACCGGGGAGCTGTTTTTT
TRBJ2-5 - 15 - TRBV9 CASSGPGPSQETQYF TGTGCCAGCAGCGGCCCGGGACCCTCCCAAGAGACCCAGTACTTC
TRBJ2-1 many 18 - TRBV9 CASSVGGGAVGSYNEQFF TGTGCCAGCAGCGTAGGAGGGGGGGCAGTGGGGTCCTACAATGAGCAGTTCTTC
TRBJ2-4 many 14 - TRBV9 CASSPGPSKNIQYF TGTGCCAGCAGCCCTGGACCGTCCAAAAACATTCAGTACTTC
TRBJ2-2 many 14 - TRBV9 CASSVPVQGGELFF TGTGCCAGCAGCGTACCGGTTCAGGGCGGGGAGCTGTTTTTT
TRBJ2-1 many 16 TRBD2 TRBV9 CASSVAAAGIYNEQFF TGTGCCAGCAGCGTAGCGGCAGCGGGGATATACAATGAGCAGTTCTTC
TRBJ2-2 many 16 TRBD1 TRBV9 CASSVGTGVGTGELFF TGTGCCAGCAGCGTAGGGACAGGGGTGGGCACCGGGGAGCTGTTTTTT
TRBJ2-1 many 15 - TRBV9 CASSRTPGLTNEQFF TGTGCCAGCAGCCGCACGCCGGGACTTACCAATGAGCAGTTCTTC
TRBJ1-1 many 15 TRBD1 TRBV9 CASSVEGQGSSEAFF TGTGCCAGCAGCGTAGAGGGACAGGGGAGTTCTGAAGCTTTCTTT
TRBJ2-3 many 15 - TRBV9 CASSPAGTFPDTQYF TGTGCCAGCAGCCCGGCCGGGACTTTCCCGGATACGCAGTATTTT
TRBJ2-5 many 14 - TRBV9 CASSVVSFGETQYF TGTGCCAGCAGCGTAGTAAGTTTCGGGGAGACCCAGTACTTC
TRBJ1-1 many 16 TRBD1 TRBV9 CASSNRDRGVNTEAFF TGTGCCAGCAGCAACCGGGACAGGGGCGTGAACACTGAAGCTTTCTTT
TRBJ2-3 many 15 TRBD2 TRBV9 CASSVEASGRRPQYF TGTGCCAGCAGCGTAGAGGCTAGCGGGAGGAGGCCGCAGTATTTT
TRBJ2-5 many 16 TRBD1 TRBV9 CASSLGPGQGQETQYF TGTGCCAGCAGCCTAGGGCCGGGACAGGGGCAAGAGACCCAGTACTTC
TRBJ2-2 many 16 TRBD2 TRBV9 CASSAPGVAGTGELFF TGTGCCAGCAGCGCGCCCGGGGTAGCGGGCACCGGGGAGCTGTTTTTT